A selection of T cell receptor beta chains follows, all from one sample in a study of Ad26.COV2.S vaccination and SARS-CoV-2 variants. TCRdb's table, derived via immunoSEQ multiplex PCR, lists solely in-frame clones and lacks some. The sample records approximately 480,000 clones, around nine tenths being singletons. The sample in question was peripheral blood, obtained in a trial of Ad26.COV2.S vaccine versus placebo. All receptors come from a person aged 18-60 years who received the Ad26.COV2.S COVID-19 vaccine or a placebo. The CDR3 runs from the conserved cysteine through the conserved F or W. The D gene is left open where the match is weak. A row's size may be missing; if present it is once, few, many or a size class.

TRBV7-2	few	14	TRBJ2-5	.	CASSRDVIQETQYF	TGTGCCAGCAGCCGGGACGTTATACAAGAGACCCAGTACTTC
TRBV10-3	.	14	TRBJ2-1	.	CAISQTLQGGEQFF	TGTGCCATCAGCCAAACTTTACAGGGAGGTGAGCAGTTCTTC
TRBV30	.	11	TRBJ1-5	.	CAWGDGQPQHF	TGTGCCTGGGGGGACGGTCAGCCCCAGCATTTT
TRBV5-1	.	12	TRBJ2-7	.	CASSLGGYEQYF	TGCGCCAGCAGCTTGGGGGGCTACGAGCAGTACTTC
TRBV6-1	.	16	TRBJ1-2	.	CASSEAVRGGTDGYTF	TGTGCCAGCAGTGAAGCGGTTCGGGGGGGGACGGATGGCTACACCTTC
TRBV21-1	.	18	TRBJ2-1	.	CASSDLPDLAGWYNEQFF	TGTGCCAGCAGCGACCTCCCGGACCTAGCGGGATGGTACAATGAGCAGTTCTTC
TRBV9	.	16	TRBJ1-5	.	CASSGPGAGGNQPQHF	TGTGCCAGCAGCGGGCCGGGGGCAGGGGGCAATCAGCCCCAGCATTTT
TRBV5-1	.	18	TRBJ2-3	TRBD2	CASSPGTSGARSTDTQYF	TGCGCCAGCAGCCCAGGGACTAGCGGGGCCCGCAGCACAGATACGCAGTATTTT
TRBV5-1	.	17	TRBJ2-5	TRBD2	CASRKGGTSGNQETQYF	TGCGCCAGTCGGAAAGGGGGGACTAGCGGGAACCAAGAGACCCAGTACTTC
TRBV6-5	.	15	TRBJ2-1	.	CASSYQGAGINEQFF	TGTGCCAGCAGTTATCAAGGGGCGGGCATCAATGAGCAGTTCTTC
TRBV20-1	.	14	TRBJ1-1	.	CSASRRSRNTEAFF	TGCAGTGCTAGTCGCCGGTCGCGGAACACTGAAGCTTTCTTT
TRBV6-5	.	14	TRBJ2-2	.	CASRGGGDTGELFF	TGTGCCAGCAGAGGAGGGGGCGACACCGGGGAGCTGTTTTTT
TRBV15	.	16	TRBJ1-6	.	CATSQSGSSYNSPLHF	TGTGCCACCAGCCAAAGTGGGAGCTCCTATAATTCACCCCTCCACTTT
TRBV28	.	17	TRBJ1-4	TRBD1	CASSSTGTGFTNEKLFF	TGTGCCAGCAGCAGCACCGGGACAGGTTTTACTAATGAAAAACTGTTTTTT
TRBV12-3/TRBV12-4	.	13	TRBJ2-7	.	CASSPGPIYEQYF	TGTGCCAGCAGCCCGGGACCCATCTACGAGCAGTACTTC
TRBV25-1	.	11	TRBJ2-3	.	CASSPTDTQYF	TGTGCCAGCAGCCCCACAGATACGCAGTATTTT
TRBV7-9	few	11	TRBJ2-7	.	CASSPHYEQYF	TGTGCCAGCAGCCCCCACTACGAGCAGTACTTC
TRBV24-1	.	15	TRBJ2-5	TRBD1	CATSDRTGFLETQYF	TGTGCCACCAGTGATCGGACAGGTTTTTTAGAGACCCAGTACTTC
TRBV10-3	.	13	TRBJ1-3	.	CAIRPGPSDTIYF	TGTGCCATCCGGCCAGGGCCCTCTGACACCATATATTTT
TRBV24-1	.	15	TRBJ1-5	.	CATSAHSTGLTPQHF	TGTGCCACCAGTGCCCATTCGACAGGTCTCACGCCCCAGCATTTT
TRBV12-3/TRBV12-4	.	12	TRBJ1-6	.	CASSFGLSPLHF	TGTGCCAGCAGTTTCGGGCTTTCACCCCTCCACTTT
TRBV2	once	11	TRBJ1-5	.	CASSGGQPQHF	TGTGCCAGCAGCGGGGGGCAGCCCCAGCATTTT
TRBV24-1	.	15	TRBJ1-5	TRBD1	CATATGGWGNQPQHF	TGTGCCACCGCAACAGGGGGCTGGGGCAATCAGCCCCAGCATTTT
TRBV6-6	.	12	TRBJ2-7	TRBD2	CASSPGAGEQYF	TGTGCCAGCAGCCCGGGAGCGGGAGAGCAGTACTTC
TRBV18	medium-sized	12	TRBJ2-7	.	CASSSLVYEQYF	TGTGCCAGCTCATCCCTCGTCTACGAGCAGTACTTC
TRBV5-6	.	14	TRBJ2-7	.	CASSLIDKGHEQYF	TGTGCCAGCAGCTTGATCGATAAGGGGCACGAGCAGTACTTC
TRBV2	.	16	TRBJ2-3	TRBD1	CASSEGGQGGSDTQYF	TGTGCCAGCAGTGAAGGGGGACAGGGTGGGTCAGATACGCAGTATTTT
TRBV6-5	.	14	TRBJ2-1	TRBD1	CASSPWTGQNEQFF	TGTGCCAGCAGTCCGTGGACAGGGCAGAATGAGCAGTTCTTC
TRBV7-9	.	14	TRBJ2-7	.	CASSPLGGIYEQYF	TGTGCCAGCAGCCCCCTAGGCGGGATCTACGAGCAGTACTTC
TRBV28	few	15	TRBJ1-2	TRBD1	CASSYTGTGLYGYTF	TGTGCCAGCAGCTACACCGGGACAGGGTTATATGGCTACACCTTC
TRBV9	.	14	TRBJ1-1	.	CASSLRAGNTEAFF	TGTGCCAGCAGCTTAAGGGCCGGGAACACTGAAGCTTTCTTT
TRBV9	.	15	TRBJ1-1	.	CASSVGAGRTTEAFF	TGTGCCAGCAGCGTAGGGGCAGGGAGGACCACTGAAGCTTTCTTT
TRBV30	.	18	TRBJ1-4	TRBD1	CAWSVLPATSGGQEKLFF	TGTGCCTGGAGTGTACTCCCCGCAACCTCAGGGGGCCAGGAAAAACTGTTTTTT
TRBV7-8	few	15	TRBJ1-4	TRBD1	CASSSLTGEREKLFF	TGTGCCAGCAGCTCCCTGACAGGGGAGCGTGAAAAACTGTTTTTT
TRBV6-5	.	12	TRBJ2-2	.	CASSWGTGELFF	TGTGCCAGCAGTTGGGGTACCGGGGAGCTGTTTTTT
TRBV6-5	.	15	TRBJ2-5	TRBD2	CASSRTSGRGETQYF	TGTGCCAGCAGTCGGACTAGCGGGAGGGGAGAGACCCAGTACTTC
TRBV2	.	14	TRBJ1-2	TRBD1	CASSGRDSYYGYTF	TGTGCCAGCAGCGGAAGGGACAGCTACTATGGCTACACCTTC